This T cell receptor (beta chain) is drawn from a study of T cell repertoires in cytomegalovirus infection. The study, taken as a whole, reports: HLA-C-restricted TCR beta clonotypes specific for CMV led the ex vivo response.

A single record per CDR3 protein comes from TCRdb applying MiXCR to the reads. In the table there are about 490,000 distinct CDR3 sequences, 26% of which are singletons. In its sample, this clonotype was seen a few times. The antigen remains undetermined. The TCR originated in a human donor in good health (CMV status not recorded). Some clones in this sample may be carry-over from other donors' samples. The sequenced sample consisted of PBMCs.

As DNA, the CDR3 is TGTGCCAGCAGCTTAGCCTACGAAAAACTGTTTTTT. This sequence encodes CASSLAYEKLFF. The chain employs TRBV7-9 and TRBJ1-4; D is unclear. The CDR3 sequence is 12 residues long. Germline-derived CDR1 and CDR2 are SEHNR and FQNEAQ (reference sequence). V dropped 0 bases and J dropped 8 bases, with 4 bases sitting between them.